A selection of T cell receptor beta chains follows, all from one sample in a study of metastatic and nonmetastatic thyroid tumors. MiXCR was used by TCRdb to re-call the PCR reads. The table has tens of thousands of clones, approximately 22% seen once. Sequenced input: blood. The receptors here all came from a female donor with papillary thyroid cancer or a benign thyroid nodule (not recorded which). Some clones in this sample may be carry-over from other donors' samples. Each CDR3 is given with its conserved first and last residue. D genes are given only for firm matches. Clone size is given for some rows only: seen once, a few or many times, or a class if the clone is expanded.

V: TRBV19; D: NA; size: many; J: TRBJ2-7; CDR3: CASSIQGQRLSSYEQYF; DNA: TGTGCCAGTAGTATCCAGGGACAAAGACTTAGCTCCTACGAGCAGTACTTC
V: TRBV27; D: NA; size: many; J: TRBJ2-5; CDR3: CATRFTSFQETQYF; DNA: TGTGCCACCAGATTTACAAGTTTCCAAGAGACCCAGTACTTC
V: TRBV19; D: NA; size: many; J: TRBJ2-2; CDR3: CASRIRQEFGGELFF; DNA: TGTGCCAGTAGGATACGACAGGAATTTGGCGGGGAGCTGTTTTTT
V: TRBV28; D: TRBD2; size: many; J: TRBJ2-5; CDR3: CASTHSPTSGSKTQYF; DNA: TGTGCCAGCACCCATTCTCCGACTAGCGGGAGCAAGACCCAGTACTTC
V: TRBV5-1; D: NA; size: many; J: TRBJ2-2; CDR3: CASSFAGMNTGELFF; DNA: TGCGCCAGCAGCTTCGCGGGAATGAACACCGGGGAGCTGTTTTTT
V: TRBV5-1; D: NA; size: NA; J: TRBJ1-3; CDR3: CAISLNLLSSGNTIYF; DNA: TGCGCCATCAGCTTGAACCTTCTGAGCTCTGGAAACACCATATATTTT
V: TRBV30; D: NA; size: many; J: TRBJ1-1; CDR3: CAWSVFRGRGTEAFF; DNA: TGTGCCTGGAGTGTATTCCGGGGACGGGGAACTGAAGCTTTCTTT
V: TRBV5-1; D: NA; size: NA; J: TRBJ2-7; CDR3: CASILDVTYEQYF; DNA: TGCGCCAGCATCTTGGACGTAACCTACGAGCAGTACTTC
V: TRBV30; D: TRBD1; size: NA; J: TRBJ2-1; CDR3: CAWSVLGQGKNEQFF; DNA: TGTGCCTGGAGTGTCCTGGGACAGGGTAAAAATGAGCAGTTCTTC
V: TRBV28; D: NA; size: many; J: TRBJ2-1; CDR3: CASELLGKQFF; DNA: TGTGCCAGCGAATTGTTAGGAAAGCAGTTCTTC
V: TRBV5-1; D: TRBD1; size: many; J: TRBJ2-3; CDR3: CASSPGQAADTQYF; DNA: TGCGCCAGCAGCCCGGGACAGGCGGCAGATACGCAGTATTTT
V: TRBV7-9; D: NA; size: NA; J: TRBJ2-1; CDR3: CASMGPYNEQFF; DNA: TGTGCCAGCATGGGACCTTATAATGAGCAGTTCTTC
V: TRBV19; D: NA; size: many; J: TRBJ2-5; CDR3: CASRGRPVETQYF; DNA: TGTGCCAGTAGGGGCAGACCTGTGGAGACCCAGTACTTC
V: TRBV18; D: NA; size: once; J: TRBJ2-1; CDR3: CASSPTQNYYNEQFF; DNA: TGTGCCAGCTCACCAACACAGAACTACTACAATGAGCAGTTCTTC
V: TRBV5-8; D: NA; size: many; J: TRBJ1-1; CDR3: CASSLAGRGTEAFF; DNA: TGTGCCAGCAGCTTGGCGGGGAGGGGAACTGAAGCTTTCTTT
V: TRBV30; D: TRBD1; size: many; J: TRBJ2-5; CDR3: CAWGKDRVQTQYF; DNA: TGTGCCTGGGGGAAAGACAGGGTTCAGACCCAGTACTTC
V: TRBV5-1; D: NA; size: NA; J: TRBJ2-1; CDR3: CASTQGGSSYNEQFF; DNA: TGCGCCAGCACCCAAGGGGGGAGCTCCTACAATGAGCAGTTCTTC
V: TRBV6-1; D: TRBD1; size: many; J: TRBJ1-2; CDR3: CASRSSEGQRRGIGYTF; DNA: TGTGCCAGCAGATCAAGTGAGGGACAGCGGCGTGGGATCGGCTACACCTTC
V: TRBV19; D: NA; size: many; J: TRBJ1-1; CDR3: CASSPGPQVRGNTEAFF; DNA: TGTGCCAGTAGTCCGGGACCGCAAGTCCGAGGGAACACTGAAGCTTTCTTT
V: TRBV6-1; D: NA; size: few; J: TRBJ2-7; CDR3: CASSQTWRGEHYF; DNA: TGTGCCAGCAGCCAGACATGGAGAGGCGAGCATTACTTC
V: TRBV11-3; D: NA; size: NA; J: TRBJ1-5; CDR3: CASSLSRDQPQHF; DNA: TGTGCCAGCAGCTTATCTCGAGATCAGCCCCAGCATTTT
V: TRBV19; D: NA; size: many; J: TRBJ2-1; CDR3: CASSIDQDYNEQFF; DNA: TGTGCCAGTAGTATAGATCAGGATTACAATGAGCAGTTCTTC
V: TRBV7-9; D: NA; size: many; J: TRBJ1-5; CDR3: CASSADRNQPQHF; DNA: TGTGCCAGCAGCGCCGACAGGAATCAGCCCCAGCATTTT
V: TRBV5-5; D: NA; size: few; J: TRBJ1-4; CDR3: CASNPLYRESPEKLFF; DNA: TGTGCCAGCAACCCCCTATACAGGGAATCTCCTGAAAAACTGTTCTTT
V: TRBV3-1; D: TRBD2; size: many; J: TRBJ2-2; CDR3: CASSQVTSGRSPGELFF; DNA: TGTGCCAGCAGCCAAGTGACTAGCGGGAGGAGTCCCGGGGAGCTGTTTTTT
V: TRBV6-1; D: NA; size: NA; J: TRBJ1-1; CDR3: CASTPRTANTEAFF; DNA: TGTGCCAGCACTCCCAGGACAGCGAACACTGAAGCTTTCTTT
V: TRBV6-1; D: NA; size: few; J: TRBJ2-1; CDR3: CASRTWTVSHNEQFF; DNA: TGTGCCAGCAGAACTTGGACAGTATCCCACAATGAGCAGTTCTTC
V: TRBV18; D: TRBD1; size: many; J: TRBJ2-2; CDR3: CASSPPTGGKNTGELFF; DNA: TGTGCCAGCTCACCACCGACAGGGGGGAAGAACACCGGGGAGCTGTTTTTT
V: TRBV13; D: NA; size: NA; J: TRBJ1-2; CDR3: CANSPYPGHGYSF; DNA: TGTGCCAACAGCCCCTACCCGGGACATGGCTACTCCTTC
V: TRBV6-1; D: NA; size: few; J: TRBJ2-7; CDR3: CASSFGDFYEQYF; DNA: TGTGCCAGCAGTTTTGGGGACTTTTACGAGCAGTACTTC
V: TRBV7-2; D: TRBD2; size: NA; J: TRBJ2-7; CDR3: CAISLRASGAPYEQYF; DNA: TGTGCCATTAGCTTACGGGCTAGCGGGGCCCCCTACGAGCAGTACTTC
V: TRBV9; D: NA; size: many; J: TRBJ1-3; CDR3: CASTPDISGNTIYF; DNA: TGTGCCAGCACACCCGACATCTCTGGAAACACCATATATTTT
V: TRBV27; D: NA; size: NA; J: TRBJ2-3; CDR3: CASSNQPVTGSPGLF; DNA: TGTGCCAGCAGTAACCAACCTGTGACAGGATCCCCGGGATTATTT
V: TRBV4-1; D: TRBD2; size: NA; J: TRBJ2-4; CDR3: CASSQETLGTSGGAKIIQYF; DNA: TGCGCCAGCAGCCAGGAGACCCTAGGTACTAGCGGAGGGGCCAAAATCATTCAGTACTTC
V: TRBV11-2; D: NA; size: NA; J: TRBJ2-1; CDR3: CASRRRAVTYIEQFF; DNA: TGTGCCAGCAGGCGCCGTGCGGTAACATACATTGAGCAGTTCTTC
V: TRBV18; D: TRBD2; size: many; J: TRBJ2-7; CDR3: CASSWDYNYEQYF; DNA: TGTGCCAGCTCATGGGACTACAACTACGAGCAGTACTTC
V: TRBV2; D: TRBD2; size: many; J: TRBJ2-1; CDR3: CASILSSGRPGEQFF; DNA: TGTGCCAGCATCCTATCTAGCGGGAGGCCCGGGGAGCAGTTCTTC
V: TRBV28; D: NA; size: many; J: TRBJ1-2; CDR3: CASSLGNLKMGYTF; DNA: TGTGCCAGCAGTTTAGGTAACCTCAAAATGGGCTACACCTTC
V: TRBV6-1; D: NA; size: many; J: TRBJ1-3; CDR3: CASSYSSTGNTVYF; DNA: TGTGCCAGCAGCTACAGTAGCACTGGAAACACCGTATATTTT
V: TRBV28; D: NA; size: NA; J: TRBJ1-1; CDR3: CASSLYGGWVEALPKNTEAFF; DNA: TGTGCCAGCAGTTTATACGGTGGTTGGGTCGAAGCTTTACCAAAGAACACTGAAGCTTTCTTT
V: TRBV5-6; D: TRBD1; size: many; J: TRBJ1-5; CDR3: CASSLFLETGFGNQPQHF; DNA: TGTGCCAGCAGCTTGTTCCTTGAGACAGGGTTCGGCAATCAGCCCCAGCATTTT